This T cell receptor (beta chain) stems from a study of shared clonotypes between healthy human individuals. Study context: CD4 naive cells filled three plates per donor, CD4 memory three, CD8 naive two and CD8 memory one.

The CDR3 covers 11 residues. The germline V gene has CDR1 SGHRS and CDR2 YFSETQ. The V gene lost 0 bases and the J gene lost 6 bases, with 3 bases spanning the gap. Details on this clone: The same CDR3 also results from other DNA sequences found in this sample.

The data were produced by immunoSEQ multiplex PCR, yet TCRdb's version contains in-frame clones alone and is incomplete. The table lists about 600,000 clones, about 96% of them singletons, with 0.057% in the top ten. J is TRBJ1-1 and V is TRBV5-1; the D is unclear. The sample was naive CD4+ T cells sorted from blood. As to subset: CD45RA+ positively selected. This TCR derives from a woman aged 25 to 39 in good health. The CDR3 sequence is CASSLESEAFF. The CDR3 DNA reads TGCGCCAGCAGCTTGGAATCTGAAGCTTTCTTT.